A selection of T cell receptor beta chains follows, all from one sample in a study of regulatory T cells in long-lasting Graves disease. TCRdb called the multiplex PCR reads again in MiXCR, with one record for every CDR3 protein. The profile covers about 500,000 distinct CDR3 sequences, with around 15% appearing a single time and 12% taken by the ten largest. A further study also used this sample, focusing on T cells in Graves' hyperthyroidism and ophthalmopathy.

Sequenced here: peripheral blood mononuclear cells (PBMCs), sampled at new diagnosis, from a patient treated with antithyroid drugs. The origin of the receptors is a middle-aged man with Graves disease. Each CDR3 is given with its conserved first and last residue. The D gene is left open where the match is weak. Some rows have no size entry. The others give once, few or many, or a class for an expanded clone.

D gene,clone size,J gene,V gene,CDR3 DNA,CDR3 protein
TRBD2,many,TRBJ2-1,TRBV6-1,TGTGCCAGCAGTGGAGGGACTAGCGGGAGCGGTGAGCAGTTCTTC,CASSGGTSGSGEQFF
-,-,TRBJ2-1,TRBV11-2,TGTGCCAGCAGCCCAGGGGACGGGCAACCCTCCGACAATGAGCAGTTCTTC,CASSPGDGQPSDNEQFF
-,-,TRBJ2-7,TRBV30,TGTGCCTGGAGATTCCGTACGGGGGGCCAAAGCTCCTACGAGCAGTACTTC,CAWRFRTGGQSSYEQYF
TRBD1,many,TRBJ2-7,TRBV7-9,TGTGCCAGCAGCCAAGACAGGGCGGAGTACTTC,CASSQDRAEYF
-,many,TRBJ2-7,TRBV7-2,TGTGCCAGCAGCCCCGTGGCAGGGGCTGGCGAGCAGTACTTC,CASSPVAGAGEQYF
-,many,TRBJ2-7,TRBV11-2,TGTGCCAGCAGCAAAGGGGGGACCGGGACGGACCGCTACGAGCAGTACTTC,CASSKGGTGTDRYEQYF
-,many,TRBJ2-6,TRBV11-2,TGTGCCAGCAGCTTAATCGCGGCAGGTTCCTCTGGGGCCAACGTCCTGACTTTC,CASSLIAAGSSGANVLTF
-,many,TRBJ2-7,TRBV11-2,TGTGCCAGCAGAACCGGGACATCCTTATACGAGCAGTACTTC,CASRTGTSLYEQYF
-,many,TRBJ1-5,TRBV30,TGTGCCTGGAGTCTGCAGGGTTACGGTCAGCCCCAGCATTTT,CAWSLQGYGQPQHF
-,-,TRBJ2-5,TRBV28,TGTGCCAGCAGTCAGAACTTCCCCGGTATCCAAGAGACCCAGTACTTC,CASSQNFPGIQETQYF
TRBD1,-,TRBJ2-2,TRBV20-1,TGCAGTGCAAAGGACAGGGGTAACACCGGGGAGCTGTTTTTT,CSAKDRGNTGELFF
TRBD2,few,TRBJ2-1,TRBV3-1,TGTGCCAGCACCCCTGGGGGGGGTGAGCAGTTCTTC,CASTPGGGEQFF
-,-,TRBJ1-2,TRBV19,TGTGCCAGTAAACCGGGACACCCTAACTATGGCTACACCTTC,CASKPGHPNYGYTF
-,once,TRBJ2-3,TRBV7-2,TGTGCCAGCAGCGATTCGCCGGGAACCACAGATACGCAGTATTTT,CASSDSPGTTDTQYF
TRBD2,few,TRBJ2-1,TRBV20-1,TGCAGTGCTCACAGGCGGGGGACTAGATTCTTGAATGAGCAGTTCTTC,CSAHRRGTRFLNEQFF
-,many,TRBJ2-3,TRBV29-1,TGCAGCGTGGAAGGACACGCCAGCGCAGATACGCAGTATTTT,CSVEGHASADTQYF
TRBD2,few,TRBJ2-1,TRBV7-9,TGTGCCAGCAGCTTATTCGCGGGAGCTGTTGCTTATGAGCAGTTCTTC,CASSLFAGAVAYEQFF